The source of this T cell receptor (beta chain) is a study of CD8+ T cells in alopecia areata. Germline assignment: CDR1 SGDLS and CDR2 YYNGEE. CDR3 length equals 15 residues. Trimming removed 0 bases at V and 3 bases at J, with 9 bases between. Isolated RNA was reverse transcribed into cDNA used as the sequencing template. The data were produced by immunoSEQ multiplex PCR, yet TCRdb's version contains in-frame clones alone and is incomplete. The profile shows approximately 100,000 clones, just under 60% of them singletons. The treatment here: oral pan-JAK inhibitor, 5-10 mg twice daily. The sequencing here drew on CD8+ T cells sorted from blood, taken at approximately week 56, from a patient treated with tofacitinib. The rearrangement joins TRBV9 to TRBJ2-2; TRBD2 might be the D (5 bases). The receptor's source is a human donor with alopecia areata. The CDR3 DNA sequence: TGTGCCAGCAGCGTAGCACGGGGATACACCGGGGAGCTGTTTTTT. Its protein is CASSVARGYTGELFF.